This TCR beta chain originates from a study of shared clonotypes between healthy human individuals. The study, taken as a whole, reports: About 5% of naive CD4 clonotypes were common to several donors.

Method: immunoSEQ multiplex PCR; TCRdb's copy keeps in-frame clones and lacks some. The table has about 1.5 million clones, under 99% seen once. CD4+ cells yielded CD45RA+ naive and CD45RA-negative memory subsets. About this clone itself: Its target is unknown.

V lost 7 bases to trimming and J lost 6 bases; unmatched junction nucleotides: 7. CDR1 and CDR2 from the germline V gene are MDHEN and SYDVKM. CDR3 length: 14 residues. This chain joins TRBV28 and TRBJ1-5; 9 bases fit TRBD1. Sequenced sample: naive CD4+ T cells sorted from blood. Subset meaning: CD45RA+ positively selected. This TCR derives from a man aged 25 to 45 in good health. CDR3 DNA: TGTGCCAGCACTGGACAGGGGCTTGGTCAGCCCCAGCATTTT. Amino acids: CASTGQGLGQPQHF.